These T cell receptor beta chains were read from a single sample in a study of tumor and adjacent non-tumor tissue in lung cancer. TCRdb analysed the multiplex PCR reads with MiXCR anew, one entry per CDR3 protein. The table lists 90,000 to 100,000 distinct CDR3 sequences, approximately 80% of them singletons. The sequenced sample consisted of distant non-tumor lung tissue. The receptors come from a man aged 55 to 69 with small cell lung cancer. The CDR3 runs from the conserved cysteine through the conserved F or W. D genes are given only for firm matches. The size of a clone is reported for some rows only, either as once, few or many, or as a class for expanded clones.

cdr3_aa: CSVDVPLAGEIQYF
cdr3_nt: TGCAGCGTCGATGTGCCCCTAGCGGGAGAGATCCAGTACTTC
v_call: TRBV29-1
clone_size: .
d_call: TRBD2
j_call: TRBJ2-5

cdr3_aa: CASIQDLRANTGELFF
cdr3_nt: TGTGCCAGCATCCAAGATCTCAGAGCGAATACCGGGGAGCTGTTTTTT
v_call: TRBV4-2
clone_size: .
d_call: .
j_call: TRBJ2-2

cdr3_aa: CASSFQAGAGPDMQYF
cdr3_nt: TGTGCCAGCAGTTTTCAGGCGGGAGCTGGTCCAGATATGCAGTATTTT
v_call: TRBV28
clone_size: .
d_call: TRBD2
j_call: TRBJ2-3

cdr3_aa: CVSSLNDRGRNYGYTF
cdr3_nt: TGTGTCAGCAGTTTAAATGATAGGGGTCGCAACTATGGCTACACCTTC
v_call: TRBV12-3/TRBV12-4
clone_size: .
d_call: .
j_call: TRBJ1-2

cdr3_aa: CASTTNNSATHEKLFF
cdr3_nt: TGTGCCAGTACCACCAACAATTCAGCAACTCATGAAAAACTGTTTTTT
v_call: TRBV6-5
clone_size: .
d_call: .
j_call: TRBJ1-4

cdr3_aa: CIVPGQGDTGELFF
cdr3_nt: TGCATCGTCCCGGGACAGGGAGATACCGGGGAACTGTTTTTT
v_call: TRBV29-1
clone_size: .
d_call: TRBD1
j_call: TRBJ2-2

cdr3_aa: CASNLAEVGDPSTDTQCF
cdr3_nt: TGTGCCAGCAACTTAGCTGAAGTGGGGGACCCTTCCACAGATACGCAGTGTTTT
v_call: TRBV7-8
clone_size: .
d_call: .
j_call: TRBJ2-3

cdr3_aa: CASSQDEGLATRYTIYF
cdr3_nt: TGCGCCAGCAGCCAGGACGAGGGGCTGGCAACTAGATACACCATATATTTT
v_call: TRBV5-1
clone_size: once
d_call: .
j_call: TRBJ1-3

cdr3_aa: CASSHRLGNQPHHF
cdr3_nt: TGTGCCAGCAGCCATCGACTAGGCAATCAGCCCCACCATTTT
v_call: TRBV7-8
clone_size: .
d_call: .
j_call: TRBJ1-5

cdr3_aa: CASSQDVVTRGRCYNEQFF
cdr3_nt: TGCGCCAGCAGCCAAGATGTAGTGACTAGGGGGAGGTGCTACAATGAGCAGTTCTTC
v_call: TRBV4-1
clone_size: .
d_call: .
j_call: TRBJ2-1

cdr3_aa: CDSSHTSGSHNDQFF
cdr3_nt: TGTGACAGCAGCCACACTAGCGGGAGTCACAATGATCAGTTCTTC
v_call: TRBV12-3/TRBV12-4
clone_size: .
d_call: TRBD2
j_call: TRBJ2-1

cdr3_aa: CAISGASGTPNEQLF
cdr3_nt: TGTGCCATCAGTGGGGCCTCCGGGACTCCTAATGAGCAGCTCTTC
v_call: TRBV10-3
clone_size: .
d_call: .
j_call: TRBJ2-1

cdr3_aa: CASSPLVRTFTGELSF
cdr3_nt: TGTGCCAGCAGTCCCTTGGTCCGCACATTCACAGGGGAGCTGTCCTTT
v_call: TRBV6-1
clone_size: .
d_call: TRBD1
j_call: TRBJ2-2

cdr3_aa: CSVARGRTWSTGELFF
cdr3_nt: TGCAGCGTTGCAAGGGGTCGGACATGGAGTACTGGGGAGCTGTTTTTT
v_call: TRBV29-1
clone_size: .
d_call: .
j_call: TRBJ2-2

cdr3_aa: CASRDSGVGHGYTF
cdr3_nt: TGTGCCAGCAGGGATTCAGGGGTGGGGCATGGCTACACCTTC
v_call: TRBV6-5
clone_size: .
d_call: .
j_call: TRBJ1-2

cdr3_aa: CARSDTAQETQYF
cdr3_nt: TGTGCCAGAAGCGACACCGCCCAAGAGACCCAGTACTTC
v_call: TRBV6-2/TRBV6-3
clone_size: .
d_call: .
j_call: TRBJ2-5

cdr3_aa: CASSRDKSGANVLTF
cdr3_nt: TGTGCTAGCAGCCGGGACAAGTCTGGGGCCAACGTCCTGACTTTC
v_call: TRBV4-2
clone_size: once
d_call: .
j_call: TRBJ2-6

cdr3_aa: CACSQHRDRVSTRTNSPLHF
cdr3_nt: TGTGCCTGCAGCCAACACCGGGACAGGGTCTCCACTCGAACAAATTCACCTCTCCACTTT
v_call: TRBV11-3
clone_size: .
d_call: TRBD1
j_call: TRBJ1-6

cdr3_aa: CASSLAGGDTGELFF
cdr3_nt: TGTGCCAGCAGCTTGGCGGGAGGTGACACCGGGGAGCTGTTTTTT
v_call: TRBV7-3
clone_size: .
d_call: TRBD2
j_call: TRBJ2-2

cdr3_aa: CSVRDRGRVETRYF
cdr3_nt: TGTAGCGTCCGGGACAGGGGTAGAGTGGAGACCCGGTACTTC
v_call: TRBV29-1
clone_size: .
d_call: TRBD1
j_call: TRBJ2-5

cdr3_aa: CTSSLALAANNEQLF
cdr3_nt: TGTACCAGCAGCTTAGCGCTAGCGGCCAACAATGAGCAGCTCTTC
v_call: TRBV11-1
clone_size: .
d_call: TRBD2
j_call: TRBJ2-1

cdr3_aa: CSARDPKEIEHFF
cdr3_nt: TGCAGTGCTAGAGACCCTAAGGAAATTGAGCACTTCTTC
v_call: TRBV20-1
clone_size: .
d_call: .
j_call: TRBJ2-1

cdr3_aa: CSVGTGPEIEQYF
cdr3_nt: TGCAGTGTTGGGACAGGACCGGAAATCGAGCAGTACTTC
v_call: TRBV29-1
clone_size: .
d_call: TRBD1
j_call: TRBJ2-7

cdr3_aa: CASNQGTSGQETQYF
cdr3_nt: TGTGCCAGCAACCAAGGGACTAGCGGACAAGAGACACAGTACTTC
v_call: TRBV4-2
clone_size: .
d_call: TRBD2
j_call: TRBJ2-5

cdr3_aa: CASTLKQQSFYSEQFF
cdr3_nt: TGCGCCAGCACCTTGAAGCAGCAGAGCTTCTACAGTGAGCAGTTCTTC
v_call: TRBV5-1
clone_size: .
d_call: .
j_call: TRBJ2-1

cdr3_aa: CANIRADPYNEQFF
cdr3_nt: TGTGCCAACATCAGAGCCGATCCCTACAATGAGCAGTTCTTC
v_call: TRBV11-2
clone_size: .
d_call: .
j_call: TRBJ2-1

cdr3_aa: CCARGGSSYEQYF
cdr3_nt: TGCTGTGCTAGGGGGGGAAGCTCCTACGAGCAGTACTTC
v_call: TRBV20-1
clone_size: .
d_call: .
j_call: TRBJ2-7

cdr3_aa: CANSLEPDSYNEQFF
cdr3_nt: TGTGCCAACAGCTTGGAGCCCGACTCCTACAATGAGCAGTTCTTC
v_call: TRBV11-2
clone_size: .
d_call: .
j_call: TRBJ2-1

cdr3_aa: CAIAPLAGAVPNEQFF
cdr3_nt: TGTGCCATTGCTCCTCTAGCGGGAGCTGTACCCAATGAGCAGTTCTTC
v_call: TRBV10-3
clone_size: many
d_call: TRBD2
j_call: TRBJ2-1

cdr3_aa: CVTYSSGSTNTQYF
cdr3_nt: TGTGTCACATACAGTAGCGGGAGTACAAATACGCAGTATTTT
v_call: TRBV6-6
clone_size: .
d_call: TRBD2
j_call: TRBJ2-3

cdr3_aa: CASSYGWLAGGVQYF
cdr3_nt: TGTGCCAGCAGTTACGGTTGGCTAGCGGGAGGTGTTCAGTACTTC
v_call: TRBV6-2/TRBV6-3
clone_size: .
d_call: TRBD2
j_call: TRBJ2-4

cdr3_aa: CASSPDSTSFGYTF
cdr3_nt: TGCGCCAGCAGCCCGGACAGCACCTCTTTCGGCTACACCTTC
v_call: TRBV4-1
clone_size: .
d_call: .
j_call: TRBJ1-2